The present TCR beta chain was sequenced within a study of blood T cell repertoires in COVID-19. Methods used by the authors: Estimation of nucleated cell counts was performed using reference gene primer amplification. Data came from immunoSEQ multiplex PCR; TCRdb stores just in-frame clones and leaves some out. The DNA was the basis for D and trimming; V, J and clone size are from that table. The sample carries more than 200,000 clones, approximately 80% recorded once. This clone was counted ten times or more. This TCR was recovered from a man aged 25 to 40 with acute COVID-19. Sequenced input: PBMCs or T cells enriched from blood (not recorded which).

CDR3 sequence: CASSLVGGGLGDEQFF. The CDR3 DNA reads as TGTGCCAGCAGCTTAGTAGGGGGTGGATTAGGCGATGAGCAGTTCTTC. The chain recombines TRBV11-1 with TRBJ2-1, with TRBD1 as a possible D gene (6 bases). This CDR3 has 16 amino acids. Germline V gene sequence: CDR1 SGHAT, CDR2 FQDESV (reference sequence). V lost 1 base, J lost 8 bases, and 18 bases lay in between.